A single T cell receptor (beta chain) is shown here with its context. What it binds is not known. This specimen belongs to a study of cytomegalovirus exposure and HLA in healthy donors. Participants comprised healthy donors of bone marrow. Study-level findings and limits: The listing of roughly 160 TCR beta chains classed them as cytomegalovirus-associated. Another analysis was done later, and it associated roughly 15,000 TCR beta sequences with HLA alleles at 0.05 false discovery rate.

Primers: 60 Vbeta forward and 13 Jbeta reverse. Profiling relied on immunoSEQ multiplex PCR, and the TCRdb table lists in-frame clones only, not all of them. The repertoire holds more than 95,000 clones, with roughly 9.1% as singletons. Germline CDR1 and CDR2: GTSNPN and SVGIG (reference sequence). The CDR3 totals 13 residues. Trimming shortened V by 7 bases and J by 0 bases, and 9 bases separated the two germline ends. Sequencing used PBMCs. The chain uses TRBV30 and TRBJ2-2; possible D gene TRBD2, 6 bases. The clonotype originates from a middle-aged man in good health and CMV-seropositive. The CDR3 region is CAYGGPNTGELFF. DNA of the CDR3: TGTGCCTACGGGGGACCGAACACCGGGGAGCTGTTTTTT.